The T cell receptor (beta chain) under discussion was sequenced for a study of regulatory T cells in long-lasting Graves disease. Study results and limitations: New patients shared around 920 public clonotypes, fewer than the 2,741 shared by persistent patients.

Time point defined: newly diagnosed GD, antithyroid drugs for less than 3 months. Making the TCR library involved RNA that had been extracted from PBMCs. Patients came from an endocrinology department in Xi'an, China. Relying on iRepertoire HTBI primers and Arm-PCR of CDR3 regions, the team built TCR beta libraries. TCRdb analysed the multiplex PCR reads with MiXCR anew, one entry per CDR3 protein. The data contain about half a million distinct CDR3 sequences, 12% of them singletons. This clonotype was seen a few times. Antigen unknown. Separately, the same data were catalogued under a study of T cells in Graves' hyperthyroidism and ophthalmopathy. From that study: Thyroid ultrasound, orbital computed tomography, clinical symptoms, and serum thyroxine and TRAb underpinned diagnoses. Primed by the HTBI set, a first-round RT-PCR was run on the TCR CDR3.

The sequences come from peripheral blood mononuclear cells (PBMCs), collected at new diagnosis, from a patient treated with antithyroid drugs. The sequence was collected from a woman aged 25-40 years with Graves disease.

The CDR3 region has the DNA TGTGCCAGCTCGGACAGGATTGCAGATACGCAGTATTTT. It yields the protein CASSDRIADTQYF. The chain joins TRBV7-3 to TRBJ2-3; TRBD1 agrees at 7 bases. The length of the CDR3 is 13 residues. V lost 8 bases to trimming and J lost 4 bases; unmatched junction nucleotides: 6. The germline CDR1 and CDR2 sequences are SGHTA and FQGTGA.